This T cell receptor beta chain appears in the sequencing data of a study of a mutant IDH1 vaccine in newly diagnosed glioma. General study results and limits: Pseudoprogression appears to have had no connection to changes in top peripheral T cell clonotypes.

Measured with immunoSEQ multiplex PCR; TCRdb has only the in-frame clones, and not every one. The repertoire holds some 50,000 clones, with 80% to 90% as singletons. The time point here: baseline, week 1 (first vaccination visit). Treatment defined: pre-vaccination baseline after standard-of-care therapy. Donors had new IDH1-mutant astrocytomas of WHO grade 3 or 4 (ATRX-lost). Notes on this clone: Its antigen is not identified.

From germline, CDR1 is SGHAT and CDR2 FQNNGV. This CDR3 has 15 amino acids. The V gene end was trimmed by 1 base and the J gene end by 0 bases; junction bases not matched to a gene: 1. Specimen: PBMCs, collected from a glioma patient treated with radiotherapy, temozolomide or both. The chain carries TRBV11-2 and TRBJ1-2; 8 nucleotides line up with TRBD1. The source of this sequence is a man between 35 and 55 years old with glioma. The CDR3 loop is CASSLGTGSNYGYTF. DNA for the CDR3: TGTGCCAGCAGCTTAGGGACAGGGTCTAACTATGGCTACACCTTC.